The rows below give T cell receptor beta chains drawn from one sample of a study of identical twins. TCRdb redid the calling of the 5' RACE reads with MiXCR, one entry per CDR3 protein. The sample includes about 570,000 distinct CDR3 sequences, around a tenth of them seen just once. This sample also appeared in a second study, on yellow fever vaccine responses in identical twins.

Sequencing input: PBMCs. Receptors were obtained from a woman aged 18 to 35 in good health. The CDR3 runs from the conserved cysteine through the conserved F or W. A D gene is named only where the DNA matches it firmly. Clone size is given for some rows only: seen once, a few or many times, or a class if the clone is expanded.

D gene	J gene	V gene	clone size	CDR3 protein	CDR3 DNA
.	TRBJ2-2	TRBV2	.	CASQLSSGRELFF	TGTGCCAGCCAACTATCGTCGGGGCGGGAGCTGTTTTTT
.	TRBJ2-5	TRBV5-1	few	CASSLGMGEETQYF	TGCGCCAGCAGCTTGGGTATGGGGGAAGAGACCCAGTACTTC
.	TRBJ2-1	TRBV3-1	many	CASSQGFGYPGEQFF	TGTGCCAGCAGCCAAGGGTTCGGATACCCGGGTGAGCAGTTCTTC
.	TRBJ2-7	TRBV7-2	.	CASSLPEITYEQYF	TGTGCCAGCAGCTTACCGGAAATCACCTACGAGCAGTACTTC
TRBD2	TRBJ2-7	TRBV10-2	.	CASSSGLAGVYEQYF	TGCGCCAGCAGTTCAGGACTAGCGGGAGTCTACGAGCAGTACTTC
TRBD1	TRBJ2-1	TRBV4-1	few	CASSQEPGTEDYNEQFF	TGCGCCAGCAGCCAAGAACCTGGGACAGAAGACTACAATGAGCAGTTCTTC
.	TRBJ1-6	TRBV6-1	.	CASSGTYNSPLHF	TGTGCCAGCAGTGGGACATATAATTCACCCCTCCACTTT
.	TRBJ1-2	TRBV28	.	CASSTTVRGYTF	TGTGCCAGCAGCACGACCGTGAGAGGCTACACCTTC
TRBD1	TRBJ1-6	TRBV4-1	many	CASSQEARTGGNSPLHF	TGCGCCAGCAGCCAAGAAGCTAGGACAGGTGGAAATTCACCCCTCCACTTT
.	TRBJ2-1	TRBV6-2/TRBV6-3	many	CASSNPRNEQFF	TGTGCCAGCAGCAACCCTCGGAATGAGCAGTTCTTC
TRBD2	TRBJ2-7	TRBV6-5	.	CASSYNGGLYEQYF	TGTGCCAGCAGTTACAACGGGGGGTTATACGAGCAGTACTTC
.	TRBJ1-1	TRBV5-1	many	CASSLLMNTEAFF	TGCGCCAGCAGCCTATTAATGAACACTGAAGCTTTCTTT
TRBD2	TRBJ2-3	TRBV3-1	.	CASSQGLAGGAGTQYF	TGTGCCAGCAGCCAGGGACTAGCGGGAGGGGCCGGTACGCAGTATTTT
TRBD2	TRBJ2-3	TRBV7-9	.	CACSTAGGPYTQYF	TGTGCCTGCTCGACGGCGGGAGGGCCCTATACGCAGTATTTT
TRBD1	TRBJ2-7	TRBV27	many	CASSFGTGLSKQYF	TGTGCCAGCAGTTTCGGGACAGGTCTAAGTAAGCAGTACTTC
TRBD2	TRBJ2-1	TRBV13	many	CASSSRTSGVSSYNEQFF	TGTGCCAGCAGCTCGAGGACTAGCGGGGTAAGCTCCTACAATGAGCAGTTCTTC
.	TRBJ1-3	TRBV4-3	many	CASSPSTGSGNTIYF	TGCGCCAGCAGCCCATCCACGGGCTCTGGAAACACCATATATTTT
.	TRBJ1-6	TRBV28	.	CASSFALQSSYNSPLHF	TGTGCCAGCAGTTTCGCCTTACAGAGCTCCTATAATTCACCCCTCCACTTT
.	TRBJ2-3	TRBV20-1	.	CSPGTGTDTQYF	TGCAGTCCGGGGACTGGCACAGATACGCAGTATTTT
.	TRBJ1-1	TRBV10-3	.	CAISDRRDTEAFF	TGTGCCATCAGTGACCGCAGGGACACTGAAGCTTTCTTT
.	TRBJ2-7	TRBV9	.	CASSVGPWQGSSYEQYF	TGTGCCAGCAGCGTAGGGCCTTGGCAGGGGAGCTCCTACGAGCAGTACTTC
.	TRBJ1-2	TRBV4-2	few	CASSQDTDNNYGYTF	TGTGCCAGCAGCCAAGATACAGATAATAACTATGGCTACACCTTC
TRBD2	TRBJ2-2	TRBV5-1	many	CASSFVTTSLAGELFF	TGCGCCAGCAGCTTCGTCACGACTAGCCTGGCCGGGGAGCTGTTTTTT
TRBD1	TRBJ2-1	TRBV12-3/TRBV12-4	.	CASTRGQGAHEQFF	TGTGCCAGCACCCGAGGACAGGGGGCGCATGAGCAGTTCTTC
TRBD1	TRBJ2-1	TRBV4-3	.	CASSQELGQDYNEQFF	TGCGCCAGCAGCCAAGAATTGGGACAGGATTACAATGAGCAGTTCTTC
.	TRBJ2-2	TRBV12-3/TRBV12-4	few	CASSFDQQGTGELFF	TGTGCCAGCAGTTTTGACCAGCAGGGCACCGGGGAGCTGTTTTTT
TRBD1	TRBJ1-1	TRBV2	.	CASSAGQYTEAFF	TGTGCCAGCAGTGCGGGACAGTACACTGAAGCTTTCTTT
.	TRBJ2-7	TRBV28	.	CASSSWTEIEGLYEQYF	TGTGCCAGCAGTTCCTGGACAGAGATCGAGGGGTTATACGAGCAGTACTTC
.	TRBJ1-2	TRBV20-1	.	CSARAHSLSYGYTF	TGCAGTGCTAGAGCCCACAGTCTTTCCTATGGCTACACCTTC
TRBD1	TRBJ2-1	TRBV6-5	few	CASSWTGGLSNEQFF	TGTGCCAGCAGTTGGACAGGGGGGTTAAGCAATGAGCAGTTCTTC
.	TRBJ2-5	TRBV12-3/TRBV12-4	many	CASSTKPQETQYF	TGTGCCAGCAGTACCAAGCCACAAGAGACCCAGTACTTC
.	TRBJ2-3	TRBV7-9	few	CASSFRGGAGRTDTQYF	TGTGCCAGCAGCTTTCGGGGCGGGGCGGGACGCACAGATACGCAGTATTTT
.	TRBJ1-3	TRBV15	.	CATSAVGGSGNTIYF	TGTGCCACCAGCGCAGTAGGGGGGTCTGGAAACACCATATATTTT
.	TRBJ2-2	TRBV12-3/TRBV12-4	.	CASSSQGGWNTGELFF	TGTGCCAGCAGTTCCCAGGGAGGTTGGAACACCGGGGAGCTGTTTTTT
.	TRBJ2-1	TRBV30	few	CAWSSQGRNEQFF	TGTGCCTGGAGCTCACAGGGTAGGAATGAGCAGTTCTTC
.	TRBJ2-7	TRBV6-1	few	CASSRDNRGSEQYF	TGTGCCAGCAGCAGGGACAACCGGGGATCCGAGCAGTACTTC
TRBD2	TRBJ2-3	TRBV4-1	.	CASSQTSGRGDTQYF	TGCGCCAGCAGCCAAACTAGCGGGAGGGGGGATACGCAGTATTTT
.	TRBJ1-2	TRBV2	.	CASSSSRVTNYGYTF	TGTGCCAGCAGCTCATCCAGGGTGACTAACTATGGCTACACCTTC
.	TRBJ2-3	TRBV27	few	CASSPPRGLHFRADTQYF	TGTGCCAGCTCCCCCCCTCGTGGGCTACACTTTCGCGCAGATACGCAGTATTTT
TRBD2	TRBJ2-5	TRBV30	few	CAWSLTSGIAETQYF	TGTGCCTGGAGTTTAACTAGCGGGATCGCGGAGACCCAGTACTTC
TRBD1	TRBJ1-5	TRBV7-8	many	CASSYTGDQPQHF	TGTGCCAGCAGCTATACAGGGGATCAGCCCCAGCATTTT
TRBD2	TRBJ2-3	TRBV20-1	few	CSAREKAGSTDTQYF	TGCAGTGCTAGAGAGAAAGCGGGAAGCACAGATACGCAGTATTTT
TRBD2	TRBJ2-5	TRBV7-9	.	CASSPSGRAKETQYF	TGTGCCAGCAGCCCTAGCGGGAGGGCCAAAGAGACCCAGTACTTC
TRBD1	TRBJ1-2	TRBV29-1	.	CSVPGQGQIYGYTF	TGCAGCGTTCCGGGACAGGGACAGATCTATGGCTACACCTTC
.	TRBJ1-1	TRBV6-5	.	CASSYSIGAPTGAFF	TGTGCCAGCAGTTACTCGATAGGGGCGCCGACCGGAGCTTTCTTT
.	TRBJ2-7	TRBV25-1	many	CASHGPGPYEQYF	TGTGCCAGCCACGGACCTGGACCCTACGAGCAGTACTTC
TRBD1	TRBJ2-2	TRBV27	.	CASSPTRGRTGELFF	TGTGCCAGCAGTCCCACGAGGGGGCGGACCGGGGAGCTGTTTTTT
.	TRBJ2-5	TRBV11-2	.	CASSPGRWEDGTQYF	TGTGCCAGCAGCCCCGGTAGATGGGAGGATGGGACCCAGTACTTC
TRBD2	TRBJ2-5	TRBV7-2	few	CASSRFLAGQETQYF	TGTGCCAGCAGCCGTTTTCTAGCGGGTCAAGAGACCCAGTACTTC
.	TRBJ2-5	TRBV20-1	few	CSARGATAQETQYF	TGCAGTGCTCGTGGGGCGACAGCTCAAGAGACCCAGTACTTC
.	TRBJ1-2	TRBV30	.	CAWRGNRVKLYGYTF	TGTGCCTGGAGGGGAAACAGGGTGAAATTATATGGCTACACCTTC
TRBD2	TRBJ2-7	TRBV6-1	few	CASSEITSGPYEQYF	TGTGCCAGCAGTGAAATTACTAGCGGACCCTACGAGCAGTACTTC
.	TRBJ2-1	TRBV7-2	.	CASSFEWGASREQFF	TGTGCCAGCAGCTTCGAATGGGGGGCTAGTAGGGAGCAGTTCTTC
TRBD1	TRBJ1-5	TRBV7-2	few	CASSSDRLFQPQHF	TGTGCCAGCAGCTCGGACAGGTTGTTTCAGCCCCAGCATTTT
.	TRBJ2-7	TRBV10-3	many	CAISGSIFYEQYF	TGTGCCATCAGTGGAAGTATATTCTACGAGCAGTACTTC
.	TRBJ2-1	TRBV4-1	.	CASSQQGKQFF	TGCGCCAGCAGCCAACAAGGGAAGCAGTTCTTC